This T cell receptor beta chain was identified in a study of shared clonotypes between healthy human individuals. Division of CD4+ cells produced a CD45RA+ naive subset and a CD45RA-negative memory subset. The CDR3 has 14 amino acids. The germline V gene has CDR1 SNHLY and CDR2 FYNNEI. Trimming left V 3 bases short and J 5 bases short, with 11 bases between. In the sorted-subset replicate PCRs, around 220 ng DNA, 30,000 or so T cell genomes, was used. TCRdb's copy holds only in-frame clones and misses some; the assay was immunoSEQ multiplex PCR. The data contain 1 million to 1.3 million clones, approximately 78% of them singletons. This clone appeared a single time.

This receptor was obtained from a man in his late teens or twenties in good health. Some clones in this sample may be carry-over from other donors' samples. The genes are TRBV2 and TRBJ1-5, with D uncertain. The sample consisted of memory CD4+ T cells from PBMCs. Subset reported: CD45RA-negative fraction. The CDR3 DNA follows: TGTGCCAGCAGTGATAAGGGAGCCTATCAGCCCCAGCATTTT. It codes for CASSDKGAYQPQHF.